The 18 T cell receptor beta chains given below trace back to one sample, sequenced in a study of cytomegalovirus exposure and HLA in healthy donors (dated by TCRdb to about 2017). Library preparation used the immunoSEQ multiplex PCR assay. TCRdb retrieved this table from immuneACCESS and kept in-frame rearrangements only. Not all clones are present; in checked studies, unresolved V genes account for under half, and no reason is known for the remainder. This sample holds fewer than 120,000 clones; 70% to 90% were observed only once. The ten largest clones add up to roughly 1.4% of the sample. Sequenced material: PBMCs. These receptors all stem from a woman aged 25 to 45 in good health and CMV-seropositive.

The CDR3 protein is CASRGGSTNEKLFF. DNA of the CDR3: TGCGCCAGCAGAGGGGGTTCAACTAATGAAAAACTGTTTTTT. This chain joins TRBV5-1 and TRBJ1-4; a possible D gene is TRBD1 (6 bases). The CDR3 runs 14 residues. Deletions cut 5 bases from V and 0 bases from J, with 8 bases between. Germline V gene lookup returns CDR1 SGHRS and CDR2 YFSETQ.

The gene calls are TRBV5-4 and TRBJ2-7; D perhaps matches TRBD2 (6 bases). CDR1 SGHNT and CDR2 YYREEE come from the germline V gene (reference sequence). The germline V and J ends were trimmed by 7 bases and 3 bases, with 14 bases remaining between them. This CDR3 contains 13 residues. As DNA, the CDR3 is TGTGCCAGCGGAAAGGGAGCGGGCTACGAGCAGTACTTC. Its protein is CASGKGAGYEQYF.

This chain uses TRBV5-1 with TRBJ2-5; TRBD2 agrees at 11 bases. Germline CDR1 is SGHRS and CDR2 is YFSETQ. The J segment lost 2 bases and the V segment lost 4 bases, leaving 13 bases of the junction unmatched. CDR3 length: 18 residues. This CDR3 reads CASSHLTRLAGRQETQYF. The CDR3 DNA reads as TGCGCCAGCAGCCACCTTACCCGACTAGCGGGGAGACAAGAGACCCAGTACTTC.

The genes are TRBV7-2 and TRBJ2-5; 10 bases match TRBD1. The CDR3 length is 15 residues. Germline loops: CDR1 SGHTA, CDR2 FQGNSA. V dropped 4 bases and J dropped 4; count of bases not matched to a gene: 6. CDR3 bases: TGTGCCAGCAGCTCGGACAGGGGGGCGGGAGAGACCCAGTACTTC. Its protein product is CASSSDRGAGETQYF.

This clone has only one observation. V is TRBV2 and J is TRBJ2-7, with TRBD1 matching 7 bases. This CDR3 comprises 17 residues. Germline lookup yields CDR1 SNHLY and CDR2 FYNNEI. Trimming removed 0 bases from V and 6 bases from J; junction bases left unmatched: 14. The CDR3, as DNA: TGTGCCAGCAGTGAAGCGCAAGGGGGCAGGGGTTTAAGCGAGCAGTACTTC. The encoded protein is CASSEAQGGRGLSEQYF.

The CDR3 nucleotides read TGTGCCAGCAGTTATCTAGCGCGGGCTGGGGGGGAGCAGTTCTTC. This encodes CASSYLARAGGEQFF. V gene TRBV6-5 combines with J gene TRBJ2-1, with a weak D call TRBD2 (6 bases). V gave up 3 bases and J gave up 10 bases, with 19 bases separating them. CDR1 MNHEY and CDR2 SVGAGI come from the germline V gene. This CDR3 comprises 15 residues.

The chain joins TRBV5-5 to TRBJ2-5; the D gene is possibly TRBD2 (5 bases). Germline loops: CDR1 SGHKS, CDR2 YYEKEE (reference sequence). V lost 6 bases, J lost 2 bases, and 11 bases lay in between. The CDR3 totals 13 residues. The DNA of the CDR3 is TGTGCCAGCACCCTAGCCTTACAAGAGACCCAGTACTTC. Residues: CASTLALQETQYF.

The genes are TRBV9 and TRBJ1-1, with 9 bases lining up with TRBD1. The germline V gene has CDR1 SGDLS and CDR2 YYNGEE. CDR3 length: 16 residues. V shed 4 bases and J 6 bases; nucleotides not matched to a gene: 13. The CDR3 sequence is CASSPRDRDRRAEAFF. Here the CDR3 DNA reads TGTGCCAGCAGCCCGCGGGACAGGGACCGAAGGGCTGAAGCTTTCTTT.

This chain connects TRBV7-6 to TRBJ2-1; 8 bases map to TRBD2. The CDR3 length is 17 residues. The junction had 9 bases not matched to a gene; V was cut back by 5 bases and J by 0 bases. The V gene's germline CDR1 is SGHVS and CDR2 FNYEAQ. The CDR3 sequence: CASSQRVAGSSYNEQFF. The CDR3 DNA sequence: TGTGCCAGCAGCCAGAGGGTAGCGGGGTCCTCCTACAATGAGCAGTTCTTC.

The chain couples TRBV25-1 to TRBJ1-2, with D possibly TRBD1 on 6 matching bases. V was cut by 2 bases and J by 8 bases, with 18 bases left in between. This CDR3 is built from 15 residues. Germline V gene data show CDR1 as MGHDK and CDR2 as SYGVNS. CDR3 in DNA: TGTGCCAGCAGTGAAACTTTGGGGGGGGCTGGCGGCTACACCTTC. This gives the protein CASSETLGGAGGYTF.

This clone was seen once. The rearrangement joins TRBV5-1 to TRBJ2-3; 9 nucleotides agree with TRBD1. The CDR3 consists of 15 residues. Germline trimming cut 3 bases from V and 3 bases from J; bases unmatched to any gene: 5. CDR1 is SGHRS and CDR2 is YFSETQ in the germline V gene. The CDR3, as DNA: TGCGCCAGCAGCTCGGGACAGGGAACGACAGATACGCAGTATTTT. It encodes CASSSGQGTTDTQYF.

The chain is built from TRBV10-1 and TRBJ2-3; 11 nucleotides line up with TRBD2. Per germline, CDR1 WNHNN and CDR2 SYGVQD (reference sequence). The CDR3 has 14 amino acids. V lost 5 bases to trimming and J lost 4 bases; unmatched junction nucleotides: 2. CDR3 DNA sequence: TGCGCCAGCAGTCCTAGCGGGAGGCCAGATACGCAGTATTTT. The encoded protein is CASSPSGRPDTQYF.

Only a few counts were recorded for this clone. The genes are TRBV19 and TRBJ1-5, with 8 bases identical to TRBD1. Germline values: CDR1 LNHDA, CDR2 SQIVND (reference sequence). V shed 5 bases, J shed 9 bases, and the junction held 9 bases outside the gene matches. This CDR3 region has 14 residues. CDR3 DNA sequence: TGTGCCAGTAGTCCTCGGACAGGGCTCGGGCCCCAGCATTTT. Translated: CASSPRTGLGPQHF.

The J gene is TRBJ1-1, the V gene TRBV18; 7 nucleotides agree with TRBD1. The V gene's germline CDR1 is KGHSH and CDR2 LQKENI. V lost 3 bases and J lost 2; bases outside the gene matches: 3. The CDR3 loop spans 14 amino acids. The CDR3 here is CASSPNRGNTEAFF. CDR3 bases: TGTGCCAGCTCACCCAACAGGGGAAACACTGAAGCTTTCTTT.

This clone came up many times. The chain has TRBV15 and TRBJ2-6; D possibly corresponds to TRBD1 (6 bases). Germline V lookup: CDR1 LNHNV, CDR2 YYDKDF (reference sequence). The CDR3 extends over 17 amino acids. Trimming left V 7 bases short and J 3 bases short, with 19 bases between. CDR3 loop: CATTQQGAGDGANVLTF. In nucleotides, the CDR3 is TGTGCCACCACTCAACAGGGTGCAGGGGATGGGGCCAACGTCCTGACTTTC.

This rearrangement joins TRBV7-9 to TRBJ1-4; a possible D gene is TRBD1 (6 bases). The ends were cut back, 4 bases at V and 7 bases at J, with 19 bases in the middle. Germline CDR1 SEHNR, CDR2 FQNEAQ (reference sequence). The length of the CDR3 is 16 residues. The CDR3: CASSSGFGGPGEKLFF. DNA of the CDR3: TGTGCCAGCAGCTCCGGATTTGGGGGCCCAGGTGAAAAACTGTTTTTT.

V is TRBV2 and J is TRBJ2-1, with D tentatively TRBD1 (6 bases). This CDR3 spans 13 amino acids. Germline V lookup: CDR1 SNHLY, CDR2 FYNNEI. V gave up 0 bases and J gave up 10 bases, with 10 bases separating them. CDR3 nucleotides: TGTGCCAGCAGTGAAGCGACCGGGACAGAGCAGTTCTTC. Residues: CASSEATGTEQFF. Complete variable domain (other parts from reference TRBV2 and TRBJ2-1): EPEVTQTPSHQVTQMGQEVILRCVPISNHLYFYWYRQILGQKVEFLVSFYNNEISEKSEIFDDQFSVERPDGSNFTLKIRSTKLEDSAMYFCASSEATGTEQFFGPGTRLTVL.

This clone has a handful of counts. The chain has TRBV28 and TRBJ1-2; D may be TRBD1 (6 bases). CDR1 and CDR2 (germline): MDHEN, SYDVKM. The length of the CDR3 is 12 residues. With 8 bases removed from V and 8 bases from J, the gap between germline ends came to 15 bases. For the CDR3, the DNA is TGTGCCAGCCTAGAGGGGGAGGGCGGCTACACCTTC. Amino acid sequence: CASLEGEGGYTF.